Shown below are 2 T cell receptor beta chains from a single sample sequenced in a study of regulatory T cells in long-lasting Graves disease. HTBI primers from iRepertoire and Arm-PCR of CDR3 regions yielded the TCR beta libraries. TCRdb analysed the multiplex PCR reads with MiXCR anew, one entry per CDR3 protein. This table holds approximately 350,000 distinct CDR3 sequences, approximately 23% found once. Regarding time point: persistent/refractory GD, antithyroid drugs over 5 years with positive TRAb. Isolated PBMC RNA provided the starting material for the TCR library. Material: peripheral blood mononuclear cells (PBMCs), obtained when the disease was refractory, from a patient treated with antithyroid drugs. These receptors came from a woman in her forties with Graves disease.

Concerning this clonotype: Being one base from a much bigger clone, this may be a read error. Since the CDR3 does not end with the conserved phenylalanine or tryptophan, this likely comes from a read error. The rearrangement uses TRBV28 and TRBJ1-3; D is perhaps TRBD1 (5 bases). The CDR3 contains 16 residues. The V gene's germline CDR1 is MDHEN and CDR2 SYDVKM. With 3 bases removed from V and 0 bases from J, the gap between germline ends came to 12 bases. CDR3 region: CASSFHPGSSGNTIYL. In DNA, the CDR3 is TGTGCCAGCAGTTTCCATCCAGGGTCCTCTGGAAACACCATATATCTT.

This clonotype was seen a few times. CDR3 coding DNA: TGTGCCAGCTCACCACCTGCCTCCTACGAGCAGTACTTC. Protein sequence: CASSPPASYEQYF. The chain carries TRBV18 and TRBJ2-7; D is unclear. CDR3 length: 13 residues. V was clipped by 0 bases and J by 0 bases, with 3 bases between them. From germline, CDR1 is KGHSH and CDR2 LQKENI.